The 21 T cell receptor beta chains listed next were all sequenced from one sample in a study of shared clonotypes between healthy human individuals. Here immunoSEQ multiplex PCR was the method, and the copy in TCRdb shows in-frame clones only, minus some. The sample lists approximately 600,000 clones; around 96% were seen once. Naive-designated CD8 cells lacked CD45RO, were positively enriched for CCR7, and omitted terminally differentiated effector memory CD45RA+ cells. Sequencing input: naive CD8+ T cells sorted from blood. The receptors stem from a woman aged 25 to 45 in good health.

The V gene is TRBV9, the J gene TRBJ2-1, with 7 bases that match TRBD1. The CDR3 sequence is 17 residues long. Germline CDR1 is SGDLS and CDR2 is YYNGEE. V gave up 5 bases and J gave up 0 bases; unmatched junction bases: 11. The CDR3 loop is CASSDTGATGSYNEQFF. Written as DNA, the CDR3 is TGTGCCAGCAGTGACACAGGGGCCACAGGCTCCTACAATGAGCAGTTCTTC.

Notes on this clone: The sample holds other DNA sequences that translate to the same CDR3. The CDR3 DNA reads TGTGCCAGCAGCTTAGGAGCAGGGGGCTACGAGCAGTACTTC. Translated: CASSLGAGGYEQYF. The gene calls are TRBV11-2 and TRBJ2-7; TRBD1 agrees at 7 bases. Looked up from germline, CDR1 is SGHAT and CDR2 is FQNNGV. The V and J ends lost 1 base and 3 bases, in that order; junction bases with no gene match: 3. The CDR3 spans 14 residues. Variable domain in full (rest from reference TRBV11-2 and TRBJ2-7): EAGVAQSPRYKIIEKRQSVAFWCNPISGHATLYWYQQILGQGPKLLIQFQNNGVVDDSQLPKDRFSAERLKGVDSTLKIQPAKLEDSAVYLCASSLGAGGYEQYFGPGTRLTVT.

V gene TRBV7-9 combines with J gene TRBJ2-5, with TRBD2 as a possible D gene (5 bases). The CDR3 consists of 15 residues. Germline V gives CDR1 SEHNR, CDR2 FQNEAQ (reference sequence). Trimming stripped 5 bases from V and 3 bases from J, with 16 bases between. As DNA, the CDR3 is TGTGCCAGCAGCCAAGAAGAGGCCGGGGAAGAGACCCAGTACTTC. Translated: CASSQEEAGEETQYF.

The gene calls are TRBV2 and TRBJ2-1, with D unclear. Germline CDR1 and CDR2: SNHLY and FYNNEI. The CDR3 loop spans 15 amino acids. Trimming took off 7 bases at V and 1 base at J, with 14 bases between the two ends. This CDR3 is CASNTVARSYNEQFF. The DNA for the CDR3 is TGTGCCAGCAATACGGTGGCCCGGTCCTACAATGAGCAGTTCTTC.

The CDR3 loop reads CASSPAGSGLLTEQYF. CDR3 coding DNA: TGTGCCAGCAGTCCAGCCGGATCCGGACTCCTGACCGAGCAGTACTTC. The rearrangement links TRBV11-2 to TRBJ2-7; a weak D match, TRBD2 (5 bases). V was clipped by 6 bases and J by 6 bases, with 24 bases between them. Germline assignment: CDR1 SGHAT and CDR2 FQNNGV. CDR3 length: 16 residues. Full variable domain (outside the CDR3, taken from reference TRBV11-2 and TRBJ2-7): EAGVAQSPRYKIIEKRQSVAFWCNPISGHATLYWYQQILGQGPKLLIQFQNNGVVDDSQLPKDRFSAERLKGVDSTLKIQPAKLEDSAVYLCASSPAGSGLLTEQYFGPGTRLTVT.

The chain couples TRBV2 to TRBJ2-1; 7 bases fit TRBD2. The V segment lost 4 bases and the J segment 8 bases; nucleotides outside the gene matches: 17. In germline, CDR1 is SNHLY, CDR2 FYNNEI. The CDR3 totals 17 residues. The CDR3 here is CASSAPPLAETEDEQFF. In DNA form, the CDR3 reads TGTGCCAGCAGTGCCCCTCCTCTAGCGGAAACAGAGGATGAGCAGTTCTTC.

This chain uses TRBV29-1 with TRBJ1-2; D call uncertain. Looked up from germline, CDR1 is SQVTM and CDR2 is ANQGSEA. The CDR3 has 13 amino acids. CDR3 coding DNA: TGCACCTTTCAAGGCAGCCCGGACTATGGCTACACCTTC. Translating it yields CTFQGSPDYGYTF.

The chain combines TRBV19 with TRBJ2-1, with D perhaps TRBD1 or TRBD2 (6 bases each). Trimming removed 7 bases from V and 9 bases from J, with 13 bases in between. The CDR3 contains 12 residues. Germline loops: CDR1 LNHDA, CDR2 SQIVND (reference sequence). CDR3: CASTLTGAEQFF. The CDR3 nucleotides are TGTGCCAGTACTCTCACGGGGGCTGAGCAGTTCTTC. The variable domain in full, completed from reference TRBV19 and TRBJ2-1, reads DGGITQSPKYLFRKEGQNVTLSCEQNLNHDAMYWYRQDPGQGLRLIYYSQIVNDFQKGDIAEGYSVSREKKESFPLTVTSAQKNPTAFYLCASTLTGAEQFFGPGTRLTVL.

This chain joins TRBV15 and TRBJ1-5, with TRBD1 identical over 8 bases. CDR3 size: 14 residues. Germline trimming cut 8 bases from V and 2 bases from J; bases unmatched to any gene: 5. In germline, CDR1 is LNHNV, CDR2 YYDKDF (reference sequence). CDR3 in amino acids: CATGQGLGNQPQHF. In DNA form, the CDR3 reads TGTGCCACCGGACAGGGCCTAGGCAATCAGCCCCAGCATTTT.

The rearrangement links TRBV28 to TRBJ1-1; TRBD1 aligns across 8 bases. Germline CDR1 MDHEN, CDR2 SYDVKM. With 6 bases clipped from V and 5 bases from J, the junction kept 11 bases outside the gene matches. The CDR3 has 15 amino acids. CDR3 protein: CASSAVVQGETEAFF. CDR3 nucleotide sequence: TGTGCCAGCAGCGCTGTAGTACAGGGGGAAACTGAAGCTTTCTTT.

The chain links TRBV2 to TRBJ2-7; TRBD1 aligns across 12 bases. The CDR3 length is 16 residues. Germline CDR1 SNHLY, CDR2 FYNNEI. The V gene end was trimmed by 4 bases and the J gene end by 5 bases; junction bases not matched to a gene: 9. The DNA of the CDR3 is TGTGCCAGCAGTGCCGGGACAGGGGGCGACCGAGACGAGCAGTACTTC. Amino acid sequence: CASSAGTGGDRDEQYF.

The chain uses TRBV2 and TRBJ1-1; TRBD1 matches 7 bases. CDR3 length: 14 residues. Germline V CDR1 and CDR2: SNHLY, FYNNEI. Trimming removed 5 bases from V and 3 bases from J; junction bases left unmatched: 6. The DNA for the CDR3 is TGTGCCAGCAGTCAAAGACAGGGCTACACTGAAGCTTTCTTT. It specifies CASSQRQGYTEAFF.

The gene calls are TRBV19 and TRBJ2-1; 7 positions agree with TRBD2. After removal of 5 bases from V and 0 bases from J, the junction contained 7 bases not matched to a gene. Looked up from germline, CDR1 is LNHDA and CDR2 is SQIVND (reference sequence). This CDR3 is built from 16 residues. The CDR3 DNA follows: TGTGCCAGTAGTCTACGCGGGGGAGGCTCCTACAATGAGCAGTTCTTC. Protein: CASSLRGGGSYNEQFF.

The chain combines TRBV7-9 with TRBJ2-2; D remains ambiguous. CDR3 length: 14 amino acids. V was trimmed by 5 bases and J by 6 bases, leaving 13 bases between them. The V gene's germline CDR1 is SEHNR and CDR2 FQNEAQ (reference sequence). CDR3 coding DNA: TGTGCCAGCAGCAACACGGACGGCGCCGGGGAGCTGTTTTTT. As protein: CASSNTDGAGELFF. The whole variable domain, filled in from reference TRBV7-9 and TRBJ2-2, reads DTGVSQNPRHKITKRGQNVTFRCDPISEHNRLYWYRQTLGQGPEFLTYFQNEAQLEKSRLLSDRFSAERPKGSFSTLEIQRTEQGDSAMYLCASSNTDGAGELFFGEGSRLTVL.

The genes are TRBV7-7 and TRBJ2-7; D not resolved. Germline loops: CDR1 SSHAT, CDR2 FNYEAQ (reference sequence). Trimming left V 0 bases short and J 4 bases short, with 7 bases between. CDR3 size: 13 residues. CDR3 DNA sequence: TGTGCCAGCAGCTTAGCACTACAGTACGAGCAGTACTTC. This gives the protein CASSLALQYEQYF. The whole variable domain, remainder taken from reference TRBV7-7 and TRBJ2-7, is GAGVSQSPRYKVTKRGQDVTLRCDPISSHATLYWYQQALGQGPEFLTYFNYEAQPDKSGLPSDRFSAERPEGSISTLTIQRTEQRDSAMYRCASSLALQYEQYFGPGTRLTVT.

The CDR3 is CASSYTGSGNEQYF. The CDR3 DNA reads as TGTGCCAGCAGTTACACGGGAAGTGGCAACGAGCAGTACTTC. The gene calls are TRBV6-5 and TRBJ2-7, with D possibly being TRBD2 (5 bases). Trimming shortened V by 2 bases and J by 5 bases, and 13 bases separated the two germline ends. This CDR3 has 14 residues. CDR1 is MNHEY and CDR2 is SVGAGI in the germline V gene.

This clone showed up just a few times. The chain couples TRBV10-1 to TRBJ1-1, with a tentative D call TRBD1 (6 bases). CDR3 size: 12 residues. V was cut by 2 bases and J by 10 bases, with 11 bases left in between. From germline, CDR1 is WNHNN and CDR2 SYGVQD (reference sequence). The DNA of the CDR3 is TGCGCCAGCAGTGAGCCGGGACATAGAGCTTTCTTT. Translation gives CASSEPGHRAFF.

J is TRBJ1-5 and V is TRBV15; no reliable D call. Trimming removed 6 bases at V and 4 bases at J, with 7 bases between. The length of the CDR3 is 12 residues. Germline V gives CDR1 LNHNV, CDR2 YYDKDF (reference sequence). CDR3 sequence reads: CATRRSNQPQHF. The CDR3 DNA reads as TGTGCCACCAGGAGGAGTAATCAGCCCCAGCATTTT.

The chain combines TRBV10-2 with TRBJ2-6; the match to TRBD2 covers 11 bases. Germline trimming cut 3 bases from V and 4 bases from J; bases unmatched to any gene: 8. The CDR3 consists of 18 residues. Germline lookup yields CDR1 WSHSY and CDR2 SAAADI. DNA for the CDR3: TGCGCCAGCAGTGATCCGCTAGCGGGAGGTTTGGGGGCCAACGTCCTGACTTTC. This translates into CASSDPLAGGLGANVLTF.

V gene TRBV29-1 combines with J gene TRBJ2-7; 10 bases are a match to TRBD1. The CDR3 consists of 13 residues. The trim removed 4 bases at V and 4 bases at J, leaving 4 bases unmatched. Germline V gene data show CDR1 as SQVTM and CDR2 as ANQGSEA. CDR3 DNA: TGCAGCGTTGCCGGGACAGGGGTATACGAGCAGTACTTC. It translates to CSVAGTGVYEQYF.

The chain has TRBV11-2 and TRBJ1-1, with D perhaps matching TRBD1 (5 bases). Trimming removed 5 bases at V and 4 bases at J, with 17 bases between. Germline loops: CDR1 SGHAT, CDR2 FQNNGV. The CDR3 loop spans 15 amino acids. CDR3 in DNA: TGTGCCAGCAGCGAGGAAACCTATAGGGGCACTGAAGCTTTCTTT. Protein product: CASSEETYRGTEAFF.